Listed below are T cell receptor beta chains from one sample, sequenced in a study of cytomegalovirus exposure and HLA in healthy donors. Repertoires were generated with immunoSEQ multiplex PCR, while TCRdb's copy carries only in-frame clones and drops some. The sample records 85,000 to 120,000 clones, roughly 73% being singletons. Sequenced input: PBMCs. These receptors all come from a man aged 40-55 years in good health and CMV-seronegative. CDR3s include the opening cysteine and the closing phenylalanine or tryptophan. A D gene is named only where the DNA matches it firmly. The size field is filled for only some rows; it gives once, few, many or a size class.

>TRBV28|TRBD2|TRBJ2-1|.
CASRSHGGAYEQFF
TGTGCCAGCAGGAGTCACGGGGGGGCCTATGAGCAGTTCTTC
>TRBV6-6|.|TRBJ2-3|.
CASSSTRRTDTQYF
TGTGCCAGCAGCTCGACTAGGCGCACAGATACGCAGTATTTT
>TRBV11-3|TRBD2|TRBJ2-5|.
CASSLSGGFETQYF
TGTGCCAGCAGCCTGAGCGGGGGGTTCGAGACCCAGTACTTC
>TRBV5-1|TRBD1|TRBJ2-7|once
CASSPGQVHEQYF
TGCGCCAGCAGCCCCGGACAGGTCCACGAGCAGTACTTC
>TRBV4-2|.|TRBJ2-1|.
CASSQDLGLEQFF
TGTGCCAGCAGCCAAGATCTGGGGCTCGAGCAGTTCTTC
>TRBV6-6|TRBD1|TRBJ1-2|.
CASAVSTGDRVVTF
TGTGCCAGTGCAGTTAGTACGGGGGACAGGGTTGTAACCTTC
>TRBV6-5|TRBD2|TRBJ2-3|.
CASSRTSGRTDTQYF
TGTGCCAGCAGTCGGACTAGCGGGCGCACAGATACGCAGTATTTT
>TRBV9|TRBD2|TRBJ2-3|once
CASSLWTSGGSTDTQYF
TGTGCCAGCAGCTTATGGACTAGCGGGGGGAGCACAGATACGCAGTATTTT
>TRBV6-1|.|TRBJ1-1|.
CASSEARGSNTEAFF
TGTGCCAGCAGTGAGGCCAGGGGCTCGAACACTGAAGCTTTCTTT
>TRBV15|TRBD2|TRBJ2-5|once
CATSRGSGGGAWGETQYF
TGTGCCACCAGCAGAGGGTCTGGCGGGGGGGCATGGGGAGAGACCCAGTACTTC
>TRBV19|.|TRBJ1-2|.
CASSIDSGPYGYTF
TGTGCCAGTAGTATCGATTCAGGGCCCTATGGCTACACCTTC
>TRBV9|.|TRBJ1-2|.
CASSVQGSGYGYTF
TGTGCCAGCAGCGTGCAGGGGTCTGGCTATGGCTACACCTTC
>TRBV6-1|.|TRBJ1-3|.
CASCTKGYSGNTIYF
TGTGCCAGTTGCACAAAGGGGTACTCTGGAAACACCATATATTTT
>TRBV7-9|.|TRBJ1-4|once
CSSSLANGRGTNEKLFF
TGTTCCAGCAGCTTAGCTAATGGTCGGGGGACTAATGAAAAACTGTTTTTT
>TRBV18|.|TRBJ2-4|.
CASSPASRLAKNIQYF
TGTGCCAGCTCACCAGCATCCCGACTAGCCAAAAACATTCAGTACTTC
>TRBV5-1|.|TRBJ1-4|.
CASSREGQGQVTNEKLFF
TGCGCCAGCAGCCGGGAGGGACAAGGCCAAGTAACTAATGAAAAACTGTTTTTT
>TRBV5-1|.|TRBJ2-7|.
CASSLGLDRPYEQYF
TGCGCCAGCAGCTTGGGACTAGATCGGCCCTACGAGCAGTACTTC
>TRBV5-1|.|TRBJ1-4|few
CASSLGAGALARDEKLFF
TGCGCCAGCAGCTTGGGAGCAGGGGCCTTAGCAAGGGATGAAAAACTGTTTTTT
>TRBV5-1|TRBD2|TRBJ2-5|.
CASSLGLAANEGETQYF
TGCGCCAGCAGCCTTGGACTAGCGGCGAATGAGGGGGAGACCCAGTACTTC
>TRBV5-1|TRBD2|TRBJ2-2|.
CASRGIAGANTGELFF
TGCGCCAGCAGGGGCATAGCGGGGGCGAACACCGGGGAGCTGTTTTTT
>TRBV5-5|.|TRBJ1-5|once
CASSLDGVSQPQHF
TGTGCCAGCAGCTTGGACGGGGTAAGTCAGCCCCAGCATTTT
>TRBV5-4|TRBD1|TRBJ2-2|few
CASSSGTARTGELFF
TGTGCCAGCAGCTCGGGGACAGCCAGAACCGGGGAGCTGTTTTTT
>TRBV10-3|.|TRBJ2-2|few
CAISPGAGVGELFF
TGTGCCATCAGTCCTGGGGCAGGAGTTGGGGAGCTGTTTTTT